A single sample gave rise to the 8 T cell receptor beta chains below, sequenced in a study of T cell repertoires in cytomegalovirus infection. These receptors are not linked to any known antigen. TCRdb reprocessed the reads via MiXCR and lists one record per CDR3 protein. The table lists roughly 990,000 distinct CDR3 sequences, approximately 31% of them singletons, with 11% to 15% in the top ten. Sequenced here: cultured CD8+ T cells from PBMCs, sampled from culture after CMV antigen stimulation. These receptors all come from a human donor in good health (CMV status not recorded). Some clones in this sample may be carry-over from other donors' samples.

This clonotype has only one observation. The chain uses TRBV28 and TRBJ1-1; D not certain. Germline CDR1 reads MDHEN; CDR2 reads SYDVKM. CDR3 size: 10 residues. The V end lost 11 bases, the J end lost 5 bases, and 9 bases lay between the germline ends. CDR3 nucleotides: TGTGCCCCCGGGCGGACTGAAGCTTTCTTT. Its protein is CAPGRTEAFF.

The sample holds many counts of this clonotype. The chain is built from TRBV7-6 and TRBJ2-3, with 15 bases lining up with TRBD2. CDR1 is SGHVS and CDR2 is FNYEAQ in the germline V gene. The CDR3 is 16 residues long. V trimming: 5 bases; J trimming: 10 bases; junction bases outside the gene matches: 10. The CDR3 reads CASSQGTSGGPDAQYF. In DNA, the CDR3 is TGTGCCAGCAGCCAAGGGACTAGCGGGGGGCCGGATGCGCAGTATTTT.

The genes are TRBV27 and TRBJ2-7; D may be TRBD1 (6 bases). The CDR3 totals 17 residues. Trimming pared 3 bases from V and 2 bases from J, leaving 20 bases between. Per the germline V gene, CDR1 is MNHEY and CDR2 is SMNVEV (reference sequence). The CDR3, as DNA: TGTGCCAGCAGTTTCGTCCCAACCCTAGGACAGCCCTACGAGCAGTACTTC. Its translation is CASSFVPTLGQPYEQYF.

This chain joins TRBV6-2 or TRBV6-3 and TRBJ1-1; D is unresolved. CDR1 is MNHEY and CDR2 is SVGEGT in the germline V gene. Trimming cost V 0 bases and J 4 bases, with 12 bases left between them. CDR3 length equals 15 residues. In DNA, the CDR3 is TGTGCCAGCAGTTACTCGAGCTCCGGGAGCACTGAAGCTTTCTTT. Encoded protein: CASSYSSSGSTEAFF.

This chain joins TRBV4-2 and TRBJ1-1; D uncertain. V gave up 4 bases and J gave up 3 bases, with 9 bases separating them. Germline CDR1 LGHNA, CDR2 YNFKEQ. The CDR3 has 13 amino acids. The CDR3 loop is CASSPKPHTEAFF. Here the CDR3 DNA reads TGTGCCAGCAGCCCCAAACCCCACACTGAAGCTTTCTTT.

The chain is built from TRBV5-1 and TRBJ2-2; no reliable D call. This CDR3 has 17 amino acids. Trimming took 1 base from V and 0 from J, leaving 13 bases between them. Germline V lookup: CDR1 SGHRS, CDR2 YFSETQ. CDR3 in amino acids: CASSLIGSDANTGELFF. The CDR3 DNA follows: TGCGCCAGCAGCTTGATTGGTTCGGACGCGAACACCGGGGAGCTGTTTTTT.

There are many counts of this clonotype. V and J are TRBV7-6 and TRBJ1-6; 7 bases align to TRBD1. The CDR3 loop spans 16 amino acids. After removal of 1 base from V and 3 bases from J, the junction contained 3 bases not matched to a gene. Germline CDR1 SGHVS, CDR2 FNYEAQ. The CDR3 DNA reads as TGTGCCAGCAGCTTAGAGGGACAGAACTATAATTCACCCCTCCACTTT. It codes for CASSLEGQNYNSPLHF.

This clonotype appeared a few times. This chain uses TRBV27 with TRBJ1-5; weak D call: TRBD1 (5 bases). The germline V gene has CDR1 MNHEY and CDR2 SMNVEV (reference sequence). Trimming pared 4 bases from V and 0 bases from J, leaving 28 bases between. The length of the CDR3 is 21 residues. CDR3 sequence reads: CASSSNFVAGTGISSNQPQHF. The CDR3 DNA follows: TGTGCCAGCAGTTCCAACTTTGTCGCCGGGACCGGTATTTCTAGCAATCAGCCCCAGCATTTT.